These 18 T cell receptor beta chains share one sample of origin, sequenced in a study of blood T cells in healthy people across ages. Then a second PCR, running about 6 to 11 cycles, was carried out with a sample-barcoded 5' primer and a J-beta primer mix. TCRdb passed the 5' RACE reads through MiXCR, listing each CDR3 protein once. The sample holds about 680,000 distinct CDR3 sequences, around half seen once. The source material was blood. These receptors all stem from a woman aged 55-69 years in good health.

V is TRBV7-9 and J is TRBJ1-6; 7 bases fit TRBD1. V was clipped by 6 bases and J by 0 bases; unmatched bases: 14. The CDR3 length is 19 residues. Germline V gene lookup returns CDR1 SEHNR and CDR2 FQNEAQ (reference sequence). The CDR3 reads CASSRTEGALSSYNSPLHF. CDR3 DNA: TGTGCCAGCAGTCGGACCGAGGGGGCACTTAGCTCCTATAATTCACCCCTCCACTTT.

CDR3 bases: TGTGCCAGCAGTGACTCGACCAGCGGGGATTACAATGAGCAGTTCTTC. This codes for CASSDSTSGDYNEQFF. The V and J genes are TRBV6-4 and TRBJ2-1, with 7 bases fitting TRBD2. Per the germline V gene, CDR1 is MRHNA and CDR2 is SNTAGT. CDR3 length: 16 amino acids. Trimming cost V 0 bases and J 4 bases; bases outside gene matches: 6.

V is TRBV25-1 and J is TRBJ1-6, with D tentatively TRBD1 (5 bases). CDR3 size: 14 residues. Trimming took 5 bases from V and 6 from J, leaving 11 bases between them. The germline gives CDR1 MGHDK, CDR2 SYGVNS. The CDR3 sequence: CASSRGYPNSPLHF. The DNA of the CDR3 is TGTGCCAGCAGTCGGGGGTACCCTAATTCACCCCTCCACTTT.

This clonotype turned up a few times. The rearrangement joins TRBV3-1 to TRBJ2-5; TRBD2 aligns across 8 bases. V was pared by 0 bases and J by 4 bases, with 4 bases of the junction left unmatched. This CDR3 comprises 15 residues. Per germline, CDR1 LGHDT and CDR2 YNNKEL (reference sequence). CDR3 sequence: CASSQDFAGGETQYF. CDR3 in DNA: TGTGCCAGCAGCCAAGATTTCGCGGGAGGAGAGACCCAGTACTTC.

On this clonotype: Since no conserved phenylalanine or tryptophan closes the CDR3, a read error is the likely cause. No DNA is shown, since the ends of the CDR3 on it are uncertain; the CDR3 is the one TCRdb lists. The chain combines TRBV11-2 with TRBJ2-1. The CDR3 region is 8 residues in length, termini included. Germline V gene sequence: CDR1 SGHAT, CDR2 FQNNGV. CDR3 in amino acids: CASSLAGL.

This sequence joins TRBV20-1 and TRBJ2-2, with TRBD2 matching over 14 bases. The CDR3 has 16 residues. The germline V gene has CDR1 DFQATT and CDR2 SNEGSKA (reference sequence). With 4 bases clipped from V and 5 bases from J, the junction kept 6 bases outside the gene matches. Here the CDR3 reads CSATGTSGRGTGELFF. CDR3 nucleotides: TGCAGTGCTACCGGGACTAGCGGGAGAGGTACCGGGGAGCTGTTTTTT.

There are a few counts of this clonotype. The chain links TRBV6-2 or TRBV6-3 to TRBJ1-1; D may be TRBD1 (6 bases). Germline V lookup: CDR1 MNHEY, CDR2 SVGEGT. V was clipped by 8 bases and J by 0 bases, with 13 bases between them. CDR3 length: 14 residues. The CDR3 nucleotides are TGTGCCAGCCTCCCCGGGACATTGAACACTGAAGCTTTCTTT. It yields the protein CASLPGTLNTEAFF.

The CDR3 bases are TGTGCCAGCAGTGACCCCAGTCCCAGCACAGATACGCAGTATTTT. It specifies CASSDPSPSTDTQYF. V is TRBV25-1 and J is TRBJ2-3; D gene uncertain. This CDR3 region has 15 residues. Per the germline V gene, CDR1 is MGHDK and CDR2 is SYGVNS. V dropped 3 bases and J dropped 0 bases, with 10 bases sitting between them.

CDR3 sequence (DNA): TGCGCCAGCAGCCAAGAGCGGCCAGGGTGGGGGTCTAATGAAAAACTGTTTTTT. Protein: CASSQERPGWGSNEKLFF. The chain links TRBV4-3 to TRBJ1-4; maybe TRBD1 (5 bases). In germline, CDR1 is LGHNA, CDR2 YSLEER. V was shortened by 0 bases and J by 3 bases, with 17 bases between the two germline ends. This CDR3 has 18 amino acids.

V usage is TRBV24-1 and J usage is TRBJ2-1; 8 bases line up with TRBD1. Germline lookup yields CDR1 KGHDR and CDR2 SFDVKD. CDR3 length: 18 residues. Trimming removed 3 bases from V and 7 bases from J; junction bases left unmatched: 16. The CDR3 region has the DNA TGTGCCACCAGTGATCATGACAGGGGCCCCCGTCCGGGAAATGAGCAGTTCTTC. This encodes CATSDHDRGPRPGNEQFF.

The V and J genes are TRBV15 and TRBJ2-1; 9 nucleotides match TRBD2. Unmatched junction bases numbered 16, after V lost 9 bases and J lost 10 bases. The CDR3 runs to 15 residues. The germline V gene encodes CDR1 LNHNV and CDR2 YYDKDF (reference sequence). This CDR3 is CATGVRTSGRQEQFF. Here the CDR3 DNA reads TGTGCCACTGGGGTGAGAACTAGCGGGCGCCAAGAGCAGTTCTTC.

The chain recombines TRBV7-2 with TRBJ2-5, with 7 bases matching TRBD1. Germline trimming cut 4 bases from V and 3 bases from J; bases unmatched to any gene: 5. The germline gives CDR1 SGHTA, CDR2 FQGNSA. The CDR3 contains 14 residues. This CDR3 is CASSWTGREETQYF. CDR3 nucleotide sequence: TGTGCCAGCAGCTGGACAGGTAGAGAAGAGACCCAGTACTTC.

This clonotype showed up just a few times. The chain uses TRBV4-1 and TRBJ2-3, with 7 bases identical to TRBD1. Germline CDR1 reads MGHRA; CDR2 reads YSYEKL. This CDR3 has 16 amino acids. V was pared by 0 bases and J by 7 bases, with 10 bases of the junction left unmatched. The CDR3 region is CASSQDEGGSLNTQYF. CDR3 DNA sequence: TGCGCCAGCAGCCAAGATGAAGGGGGCAGCTTGAATACGCAGTATTTT.

V gene TRBV11-3 combines with J gene TRBJ2-4, with a tentative D call TRBD1 (6 bases). Germline V gene sequence: CDR1 SGHNT, CDR2 YENEEA. V was trimmed by 2 bases and J by 10 bases, leaving 12 bases between them. This CDR3 has 13 amino acids. The CDR3 DNA reads TGTGCCAGCAGCTTATTCAGGGGCGAGATTCAGTACTTC. Its protein product is CASSLFRGEIQYF.

The chain recombines TRBV28 with TRBJ2-2; D gene unclear. Trimming took 6 bases from V and 1 from J, leaving 9 bases between them. Germline V lookup: CDR1 MDHEN, CDR2 SYDVKM. The CDR3 runs 14 residues. This CDR3 is CASRGSLNTGELFF. DNA for the CDR3: TGTGCCAGCAGGGGGTCGTTGAACACCGGGGAGCTGTTTTTT.

V gene TRBV7-2 combines with J gene TRBJ2-1; D ambiguous. The CDR3 is 13 amino acids. The ends were cut back, 4 bases at V and 7 bases at J, with 11 bases in the middle. CDR1 and CDR2 (germline): SGHTA, FQGNSA. Written as DNA, the CDR3 is TGTGCCAGCAGCTACCCCCGGAGTAATGAGCAGTTCTTC. It yields the protein CASSYPRSNEQFF.

This clonotype showed up just a few times. This chain uses TRBV7-2 with TRBJ2-7; D is undetermined. The CDR3 runs to 13 residues. CDR1 and CDR2 (germline): SGHTA, FQGNSA. Between the trimmed V and J ends, which lost 3 bases and 3 bases, there was a span of 9 bases. The CDR3 region has the DNA TGTGCCAGCAGCTTTGTGTGGAACTACGAGCAGTACTTC. This translates into CASSFVWNYEQYF.

J is TRBJ1-1 and V is TRBV20-1; D perhaps matches TRBD1 (5 bases). CDR1 DFQATT and CDR2 SNEGSKA come from the germline V gene (reference sequence). CDR3 length: 11 amino acids. CDR3 in DNA: TGCAGACACGGGGGTAGCACTGAAGCTTTCTTT. Protein product: CRHGGSTEAFF.